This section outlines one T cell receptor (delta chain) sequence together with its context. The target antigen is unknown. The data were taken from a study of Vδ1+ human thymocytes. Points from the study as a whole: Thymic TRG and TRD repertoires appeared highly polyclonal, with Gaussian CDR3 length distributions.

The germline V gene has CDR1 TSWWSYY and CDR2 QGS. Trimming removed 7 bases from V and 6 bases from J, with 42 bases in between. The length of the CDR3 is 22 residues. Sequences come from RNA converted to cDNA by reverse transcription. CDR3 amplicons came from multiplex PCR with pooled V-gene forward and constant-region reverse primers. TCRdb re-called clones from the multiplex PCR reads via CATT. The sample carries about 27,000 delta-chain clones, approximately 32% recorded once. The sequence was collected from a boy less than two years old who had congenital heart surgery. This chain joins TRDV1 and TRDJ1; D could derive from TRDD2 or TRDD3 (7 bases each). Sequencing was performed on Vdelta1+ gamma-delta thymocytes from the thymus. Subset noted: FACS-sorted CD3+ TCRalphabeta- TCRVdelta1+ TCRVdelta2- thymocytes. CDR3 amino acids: CALAFPGLPPPSLLGLNHKLIF. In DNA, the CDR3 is TGTGCTCTTGCCTTTCCCGGCCTTCCTCCACCTAGCCTACTGGGGTTGAATCATAAACTCATCTTT.